The clone carrying this T cell receptor (beta chain) was found a few times. Its antigen is as yet unknown. Mismatch with germline at one junction end may stem from a read error. Additional DNA sequences in this sample encode the identical CDR3. This record comes from a study of cytomegalovirus exposure and HLA in healthy donors. Study-wide points: According to reports, the classifier identified cytomegalovirus status with high specificity and sensitivity.

CDR3 length equals 14 residues. The germline CDR1 and CDR2 sequences are SGHNT and YYREEE (reference sequence). With 60 Vbeta and 13 Jbeta primers, the PCR was carried out. The assay was immunoSEQ multiplex PCR, and TCRdb's table has in-frame clones only and misses some. The sample has approximately 120,000 clones, approximately 10% seen once; the top ten hold approximately 4.4%. The TCR was taken from a young woman in good health and CMV-seropositive. This sequence joins TRBV5-4 and TRBJ2-5; 7 bases agree with TRBD1. Sequences were obtained from PBMCs. The CDR3, as DNA: TGCGCCAGCAGGAAAGAGGGACAGAAAGGGACCCAGTACTTC. Its translation is CASRKEGQKGTQYF. Full variable domain (remainder filled in from reference TRBV5-4 and TRBJ2-5): ETGVTQSPTHLIKTRGQQVTLRCSSQSGHNTVSWYQQALGQGPQFIFQYYREEENGRGNFPPRFSGLQFPNYSSELNVNALELDDSALYLCASRKEGQKGTQYFGPGTRLLVL.